This T cell receptor (beta chain) was recovered during a study of OX40 agonist ivuxolimab in advanced cancers. The study, taken as a whole, reports: A proportion of nonresponders additionally exhibited low normalized T-cell clonal expansion. Average numbers of expanded clones were greater in CD8+ T cells than in CD4+.

CDR1 and CDR2 from the germline V gene are SGHTS and YDEGEE. The CDR3 consists of 14 residues. V shed 10 bases and J shed 5 bases, with 18 bases lying between them. With respect to this clone: The target antigen is unknown.

Measured with immunoSEQ multiplex PCR; TCRdb has only the in-frame clones, and not every one. The table shows roughly 61,000 clones, with roughly 87% occurring only once. Specimen: CD4+ or CD8+ T cells sorted from blood, collected in a trial of the OX40 agonist ivuxolimab. The chain uses TRBV5-8 and TRBJ1-4; a weak D match, TRBD1 (6 bases). The receptor was derived from an adult with an advanced solid tumor such as melanoma, head and neck, liver or kidney cancer. This CDR3 reads CAGGPRGRNEKLFF. Written as DNA, the CDR3 is TGTGCCGGTGGCCCCCGGGGGCGAAATGAAAAACTGTTTTTT.